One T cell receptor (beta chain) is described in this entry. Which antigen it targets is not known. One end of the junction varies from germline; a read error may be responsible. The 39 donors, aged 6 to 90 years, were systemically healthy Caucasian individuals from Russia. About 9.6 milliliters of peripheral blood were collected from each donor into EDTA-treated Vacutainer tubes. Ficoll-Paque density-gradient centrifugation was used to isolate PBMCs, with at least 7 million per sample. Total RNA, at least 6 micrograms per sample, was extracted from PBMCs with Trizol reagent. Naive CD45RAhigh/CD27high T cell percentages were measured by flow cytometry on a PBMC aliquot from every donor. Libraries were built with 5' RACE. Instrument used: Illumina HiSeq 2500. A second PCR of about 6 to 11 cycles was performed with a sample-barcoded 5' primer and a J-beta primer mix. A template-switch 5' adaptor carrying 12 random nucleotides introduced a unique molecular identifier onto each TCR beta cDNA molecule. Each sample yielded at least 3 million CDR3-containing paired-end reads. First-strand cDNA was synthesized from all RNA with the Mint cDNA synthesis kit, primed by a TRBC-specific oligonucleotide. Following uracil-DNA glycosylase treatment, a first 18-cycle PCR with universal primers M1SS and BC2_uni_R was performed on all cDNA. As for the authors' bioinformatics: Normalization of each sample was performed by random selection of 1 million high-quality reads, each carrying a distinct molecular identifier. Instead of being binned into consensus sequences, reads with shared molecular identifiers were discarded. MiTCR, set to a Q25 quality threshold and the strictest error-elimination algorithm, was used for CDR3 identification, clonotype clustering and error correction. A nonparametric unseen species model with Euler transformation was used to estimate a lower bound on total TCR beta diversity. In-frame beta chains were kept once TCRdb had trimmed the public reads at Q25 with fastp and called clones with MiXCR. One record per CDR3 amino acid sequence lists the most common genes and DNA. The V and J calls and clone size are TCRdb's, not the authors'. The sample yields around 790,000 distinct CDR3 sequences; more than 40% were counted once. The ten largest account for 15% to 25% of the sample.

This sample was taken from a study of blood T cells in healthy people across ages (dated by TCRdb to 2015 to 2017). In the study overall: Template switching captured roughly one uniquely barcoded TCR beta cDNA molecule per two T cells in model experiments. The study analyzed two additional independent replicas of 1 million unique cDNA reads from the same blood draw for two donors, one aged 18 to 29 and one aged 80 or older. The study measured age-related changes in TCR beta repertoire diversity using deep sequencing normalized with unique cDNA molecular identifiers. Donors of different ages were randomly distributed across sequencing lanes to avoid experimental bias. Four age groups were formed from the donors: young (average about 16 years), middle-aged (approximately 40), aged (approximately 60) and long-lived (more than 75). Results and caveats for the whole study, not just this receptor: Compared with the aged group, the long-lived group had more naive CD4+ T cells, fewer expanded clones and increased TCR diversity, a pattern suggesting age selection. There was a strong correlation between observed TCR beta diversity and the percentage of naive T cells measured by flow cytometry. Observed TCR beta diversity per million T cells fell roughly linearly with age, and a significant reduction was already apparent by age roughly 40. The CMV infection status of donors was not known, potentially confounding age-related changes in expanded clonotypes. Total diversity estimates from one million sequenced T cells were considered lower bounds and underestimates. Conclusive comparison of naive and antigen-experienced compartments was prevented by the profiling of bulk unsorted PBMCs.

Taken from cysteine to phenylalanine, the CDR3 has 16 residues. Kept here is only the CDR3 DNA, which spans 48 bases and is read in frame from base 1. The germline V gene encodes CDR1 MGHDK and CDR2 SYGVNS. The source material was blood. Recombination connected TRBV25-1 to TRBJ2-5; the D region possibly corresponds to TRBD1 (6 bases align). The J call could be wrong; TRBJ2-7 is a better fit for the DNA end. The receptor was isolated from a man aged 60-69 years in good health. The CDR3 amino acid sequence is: CATSTPGKTGPYEQYF. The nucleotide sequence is TGTGCCACCAGTACCCCTGGAAAGACAGGTCCGTACGAGCAGTACTTC.